The present entry profiles one T cell receptor beta chain with its context. Clones were read by immunoSEQ multiplex PCR, and TCRdb kept only the in-frame ones, dropping some. Its clone listing holds about 210,000 clones. The sample belongs to a study of control samples from healthy donors and cancer patients. Germline lookup yields CDR1 MNHEY and CDR2 SMNVEV (reference sequence). V dropped 5 bases and J dropped 4; count of bases not matched to a gene: 11. This CDR3 contains 17 residues. Sequenced material: blood. The clonotype was recovered from a young woman in good health. The chain employs TRBV27 and TRBJ2-2; 9 bases fit TRBD2. The CDR3 region is CASSPARLAGPTGELFF. As DNA, the CDR3 is TGTGCCAGCAGTCCTGCGCGGCTAGCGGGACCCACCGGGGAGCTGTTTTTT.